The 13 T cell receptor beta chains listed next were all sequenced from one sample in a study of cytomegalovirus exposure and HLA in healthy donors. The PCR contained 60 Vbeta and 13 Jbeta primers. TCRdb's copy holds only in-frame clones and misses some; the assay was immunoSEQ multiplex PCR. The sample consists of 75,000 to 90,000 clones, about 79% of them appearing once. Sequenced: PBMCs. These receptors originate from a male donor in good health and CMV-seropositive.

This chain links TRBV2 with TRBJ2-5; a weak D match, TRBD2 (5 bases). V lost 1 base and J lost 5, with 11 bases in between. In germline, CDR1 is SNHLY, CDR2 FYNNEI. The CDR3 has 14 residues. The CDR3 DNA reads TGTGCCAGCAGTGAAGGGGTAGCGCTGGAGACCCAGTACTTC. Protein sequence: CASSEGVALETQYF.

Worth noting for this clone: One junction end disagrees with the germline gene, perhaps due to a read error. The genes are TRBV9 and TRBJ2-1; TRBD2 might be the D (5 bases). The CDR3 contains 14 residues. Germline V gives CDR1 SGDLS, CDR2 YYNGEE. For the CDR3, the DNA is TGTGCCAGCAGCGTAACCGGGAACTACAATGGGCAGTTCTTC. Encoded protein: CASSVTGNYNGQFF.

This rearrangement joins TRBV27 to TRBJ1-5; D unclear. V gave up 2 bases and J gave up 11 bases, with 13 bases separating them. There are 13 residues in the CDR3. The germline gives CDR1 MNHEY, CDR2 SMNVEV (reference sequence). CDR3 amino acids: CASSLSVDSAQHF. The CDR3 DNA follows: TGTGCCAGCAGTTTAAGTGTTGATTCGGCCCAGCATTTT.

The V gene is TRBV5-1, the J gene TRBJ2-7, with D perhaps TRBD2 (6 bases). The V end was cut by 3 bases, the J end by 2 bases, with 18 bases between. Per the germline V gene, CDR1 is SGHRS and CDR2 is YFSETQ. The CDR3 contains 16 residues. The CDR3 bases are TGCGCCAGCAGCTGGGCCCCCGGGGGTCCAACCTACGAGCAGTACTTC. This encodes CASSWAPGGPTYEQYF.

This chain uses TRBV30 with TRBJ1-1; maybe TRBD1 (6 bases). This CDR3 has 15 amino acids. Trimming removed 2 bases at V and 2 bases at J, with 15 bases between. The germline CDR1 and CDR2 sequences are GTSNPN and SVGIG (reference sequence). CDR3 loop: CAWSPPGHLNTEAFF. The CDR3 nucleotides are TGTGCCTGGAGTCCCCCGGGACACCTAAACACTGAAGCTTTCTTT.

This chain uses TRBV28 with TRBJ1-5; a weak D match, TRBD1 (5 bases). Germline CDR1 is MDHEN and CDR2 is SYDVKM. This CDR3 contains 13 residues. Between the trimmed V and J ends, which lost 6 bases and 7 bases, there was a span of 13 bases. The CDR3 DNA is TGTGCCAGCAGCCAAACCCAGGGCCAGCCCCAGCATTTT. It codes for CASSQTQGQPQHF.

CDR3 amino acids: CASSPYSATNEKLFF. The CDR3 bases are TGTGCCAGCAGTCCTTATTCGGCAACTAATGAAAAACTGTTTTTT. The chain links TRBV27 to TRBJ1-4; no clear D. Germline V lookup: CDR1 MNHEY, CDR2 SMNVEV (reference sequence). This CDR3 is built from 15 residues. V was cut by 5 bases and J by 0 bases, with 10 bases left in between. Full variable domain (remainder filled in from reference TRBV27 and TRBJ1-4): EAQVTQNPRYLITVTGKKLTVTCSQNMNHEYMSWYRQDPGLGLRQIYYSMNVEVTDKGDVPEGYKVSRKEKRNFPLILESPSPNQTSLYFCASSPYSATNEKLFFGSGTQLSVL.

The chain recombines TRBV10-3 with TRBJ2-5; 7 nucleotides line up with TRBD1. The J call is uncertain, as TRBJ2-7 better fits the DNA end. The germline gives CDR1 ENHRY, CDR2 SYGVKD. The CDR3 runs to 14 residues. This CDR3 is CAIRAPGQTYEQYF. CDR3 in DNA: TGTGCCATCAGAGCTCCGGGACAGACCTACGAGCAGTACTTC.

This sequence joins TRBV4-1 and TRBJ2-5; TRBD1 matches 10 bases. Germline CDR1 reads MGHRA; CDR2 reads YSYEKL. After removal of 3 bases from V and 5 bases from J, the junction contained 6 bases not matched to a gene. CDR3 size: 15 residues. The CDR3 region has the DNA TGCGCCAGCAGCCAGACAGGGGGCTTCGGGGAGACCCAGTACTTC. Residues: CASSQTGGFGETQYF.

The chain couples TRBV11-2 to TRBJ2-2; the D gene is possibly TRBD2 (6 bases). In germline, CDR1 is SGHAT, CDR2 FQNNGV. V gave up 6 bases and J gave up 11 bases, with 16 bases separating them. The CDR3 sequence is 13 residues long. The CDR3 sequence: CASSLDGSRELFF. In nucleotides, the CDR3 is TGTGCCAGCAGTCTTGACGGGAGTCGCGAGCTGTTTTTT.

The CDR3 region is CASSSGQGASPLHF. Written as DNA, the CDR3 is TGTGCCAGTAGCAGTGGGCAGGGCGCTTCACCCCTCCACTTT. The chain links TRBV19 to TRBJ1-6; possibly TRBD1 for D (5 bases). CDR1 is LNHDA, CDR2 SQIVND, per germline (reference sequence). With 6 bases removed from V and 9 bases from J, the gap between germline ends came to 15 bases. The CDR3 totals 14 residues.

The chain uses TRBV19 and TRBJ2-7, with D possibly being TRBD1 (5 bases). Germline CDR1 and CDR2: LNHDA and SQIVND (reference sequence). CDR3 length equals 13 residues. V lost 3 bases to trimming and J lost 4 bases, with 10 bases between them. CDR3 sequence: CASSIGQGYEQYF. Here the CDR3 DNA reads TGTGCCAGTAGTATTGGGCAGGGATACGAGCAGTACTTC.

The genes are TRBV18 and TRBJ2-3; D gene unclear. The CDR3 runs 14 residues. Germline V lookup: CDR1 KGHSH, CDR2 LQKENI. Trimming removed 1 base at V and 8 bases at J, with 13 bases between. CDR3 sequence reads: CASSPRTGSGTQYF. The CDR3 DNA sequence: TGTGCCAGCTCACCACGCACGGGTTCGGGTACGCAGTATTTT.